Given below is one TCR beta chain in context. Its cognate antigen is unknown. The PCR ran on 60 Vbeta and 13 Jbeta primers. Generated by immunoSEQ multiplex PCR, the TCRdb table keeps only in-frame clones and is missing some. The top ten clones hold roughly 4.5% of a sample with about 130,000 clones, 74% of them seen once. The data are from a study of cytomegalovirus exposure and HLA in healthy donors. Study-level points and caveats: Later analysis identified a missense DCLRE1C variant that was linked to TCR beta V- and J-gene trimming.

The sample was PBMCs. The sequence derives from a man between 18 and 29 years old in good health and CMV-seropositive.

The CDR3 reads CASSYSSGLSYEQYF. The CDR3 nucleotides are TGTGCCAGCAGTTATTCTAGCGGACTCTCCTACGAGCAGTACTTC. The rearrangement uses TRBV6-5 and TRBJ2-7; 7 bases match TRBD2. This CDR3 spans 15 amino acids. Germline lookup yields CDR1 MNHEY and CDR2 SVGAGI. The V gene end was trimmed by 3 bases and the J gene end by 0 bases; junction bases not matched to a gene: 5.